The sequence of this T cell receptor (beta chain) was determined in a study of kidney transplant recipient with SARS-CoV-2 infection. Germline-derived CDR1 and CDR2 are LGHNT and FRNRAP. The CDR3 spans 17 residues. V lost 5 bases, J lost 4 bases, and 23 bases lay in between. TCRdb reanalysed the reads using MiXCR and keeps one entry per CDR3 protein. The table includes approximately 250,000 distinct CDR3 sequences, 25% to 35% detected once. This clonotype has a count of ten or more. The sequence was collected from a male patient aged 25-45 years who had COVID-19 and was a kidney transplant recipient. Some of these T cells may belong to the graft donor. The sample in question was a blood sample, obtained at baseline and on day 111 from a kidney transplant recipient. The chain combines TRBV12-5 with TRBJ1-2, with D possibly being TRBD1 (5 bases). CDR3 sequence reads: CASGALGLQGKTYGYTF. CDR3 sequence (DNA): TGTGCTAGTGGTGCGCTTGGTTTGCAGGGAAAGACCTATGGCTACACCTTC.